This T cell receptor beta chain was identified in a study of cytomegalovirus exposure and HLA in healthy donors. Study-wide findings and caveats: One later analysis reportedly identified an Asian-associated ancestry cluster that showed fewer N-insertions than the approximately 700-donor mean. Highly shared sequence variants in one cluster were likely a sequencing artifact.

A word on this clone: Its specificity is unknown.

The PCR used 60 Vbeta and 13 Jbeta primers. Using immunoSEQ multiplex PCR, the repertoire was profiled, and TCRdb retains in-frame clones only, with some absent. Among roughly 140,000 clones listed, about 80% were seen once. The CDR3 is 13 amino acids. Unmatched junction bases numbered 1, after V lost 5 bases and J lost 3 bases. Per germline, CDR1 SNHLY and CDR2 FYNNEI. This clonotype was sampled from a middle-aged woman in good health and CMV-seropositive. Material: PBMCs. The gene calls are TRBV2 and TRBJ1-5; 7 bases line up with TRBD1. CDR3 residues: CASSTGANQPQHF. The CDR3 DNA reads as TGTGCCAGCAGTACAGGGGCCAATCAGCCCCAGCATTTT.